These 10 T cell receptor beta chains were sequenced from one sample in a study of T cell clonality in common variable immunodeficiency. Profiling relied on immunoSEQ multiplex PCR, and the TCRdb table lists in-frame clones only, not all of them. The sample counts roughly 58,000 clones, none seen once; the ten largest own 5.4%. Sequenced input: peripheral blood mononuclear cells. These receptors all stem from a person between 18 and 69 years old in good health.

This clone has a count of ten or more. The missing CDR3 end, 3 residues past where the read stops, is filled in from the germline J gene. The V call is TRBV4-1, the J call TRBJ2-7, with a possible D match to TRBD1 (5 bases). This CDR3 region has 14 residues. V dropped 4 bases and J dropped 1 base, with 11 bases sitting between them. CDR1 and CDR2 (germline): MGHRA, YSYEKL. The DNA read from the CDR3 is TGCGCCAGCAGCCGGACAACCGCTTCCTACGAG. Protein sequence: CASSRTTASYE. The full CDR3 protein reads CASSRTTASYEQYF.

This clone was recorded at least ten times. The missing CDR3 end, 3 residues past where the read stops, is filled in from the germline J gene. J is TRBJ1-2 and V is TRBV20-1; D uncertain. Germline V gene sequence: CDR1 DFQATT, CDR2 SNEGSKA (reference sequence). Trimming took off 5 bases at V and 5 bases at J, with 6 bases between the two ends. The CDR3 runs 10 residues. CDR3 DNA (partial): TGCAGTGCTTACTCTTATGGC. Translation gives CSAYSYG. The CDR3, in full, reads CSAYSYGYTF.

This clone was seen many times. With the read ending 3 residues before the CDR3 end, the germline J gene is used to fill in that end. The chain is built from TRBV10-3 and TRBJ2-1; 12 nucleotides line up with TRBD2. The CDR3 contains 14 residues. The junction had 1 base not matched to a gene; V was cut back by 5 bases and J by 5 bases. The germline V gene has CDR1 ENHRY and CDR2 SYGVKD. The covered CDR3 bases are TGTGCCATCAGTAGACTAGCGGGAGACAATGAG. Amino acids: CAISRLAGDNE. The whole CDR3 is CAISRLAGDNEQFF.

This clone was detected ten times or more. The CDR3 end falls 3 residues outside the read, so it is completed with the germline J gene. This chain joins TRBV5-6 and TRBJ1-2; 7 bases align to TRBD1. The CDR3 is 13 amino acids. CDR1 is SGHDT and CDR2 is YYEEEE in the germline V gene. V gave up 1 base and J gave up 7 bases; unmatched junction bases: 4. CDR3 sequence reads: CASSLTGVGGYTF. CDR3 DNA, as far as it was read: TGTGCCAGCAGCTTGACAGGGGTGGGTGGC.

This clone was counted many times. CDR3 DNA, as far as it was read: TGTGCCAGCAGCTTACCCCGACTAGCGGGGGGGACCGGGGAG. This gives the protein CASSLPRLAGGTGE. The complete CDR3 reads CASSLPRLAGGTGELFF. The chain uses TRBV13 and TRBJ2-2; 14 positions match TRBD2. The observed sequence ends 3 residues before the CDR3 terminus, with the missing tail filled in from the germline J gene. Trimming cost V 2 bases and J 5 bases; bases outside gene matches: 4. The CDR3 is made up of 17 amino acids. From germline, CDR1 is PRHDT and CDR2 FYEKMQ (reference sequence).

This clone was recorded a few times. Read data end 3 residues before the CDR3 end; the end is taken from the germline J gene. The chain joins TRBV18 to TRBJ2-5, with 8 bases matching TRBD1. The CDR3 spans 20 residues. J was trimmed by 5 bases and V by 0 bases; bases with no gene match: 20. Per the germline V gene, CDR1 is KGHSH and CDR2 is LQKENI. The sequenced CDR3 bases are TGTGCCAGCTCACCACCGTGGGCAGGGGGCCAAATAAGCCATGTCGAGACC. Amino acid sequence: CASSPPWAGGQISHVET. The CDR3 reads in full as CASSPPWAGGQISHVETQYF.

In its sample, this clone was seen many times. The read finishes 3 residues shy of the CDR3 end, and the germline J gene is used to complete it. The chain couples TRBV19 to TRBJ2-2; 12 nucleotides line up with TRBD1. The germline CDR1 and CDR2 sequences are LNHDA and SQIVND (reference sequence). J lost 6 bases, V lost 5 bases, and 1 base had no gene match. The CDR3 loop spans 14 amino acids. The covered CDR3 bases are TGTGCCAGTAGTGGGACAGGGGGCCCCGGGGAG. Translated, it gives CASSGTGGPGE. In full, the CDR3 reads CASSGTGGPGELFF.

This clone was counted ten times or more. The DNA ends 3 residues before the CDR3 does, and the rest of the CDR3 is filled in from the germline J gene. The chain links TRBV12-3 or TRBV12-4 to TRBJ2-7; 13 nucleotides match TRBD2. The CDR3 contains 16 residues. Germline trimming cut 3 bases from V and 2 bases from J; bases unmatched to any gene: 4. CDR3 DNA, as far as it was read: TGTGCCAGCAGTTTCACGGGACTAGCGGGACCCTACGAG. It codes for CASSFTGLAGPYE. The entire CDR3 protein is CASSFTGLAGPYEQYF.

Many counts were recorded for this clone. The missing CDR3 end, 3 residues past where the read stops, is filled in from the germline J gene. The chain employs TRBV5-4 and TRBJ2-1; 10 bases are a match to TRBD2. V was clipped by 2 bases and J by 4 bases; unmatched bases: 6. This CDR3 has 16 residues. CDR1 and CDR2 from the germline V gene are SGHNT and YYREEE (reference sequence). CDR3 protein: CASSFDGAGGYNEQFF. The sequenced part of the CDR3 DNA is TGTGCCAGCAGCTTTGACGGAGCGGGAGGGTACAATGAG.

The table lists this clone with many counts. The read stops 3 residues short of the end of the CDR3; the missing end is completed from the germline J gene. The V and J genes are TRBV14 and TRBJ2-1, with TRBD2 matching 8 bases. The CDR3 loop spans 16 amino acids. In germline, CDR1 is SGHDN, CDR2 FVKESK. J gave up 3 bases and V 4 bases, and 8 bases lay outside the gene matches. CDR3 in amino acids: CASSPTLAASYNEQFF. The sequenced part of the CDR3 DNA is TGTGCCAGCAGCCCCACACTAGCGGCTAGCTACAATGAG. Full variable domain (rest looked up from reference TRBV14 and TRBJ2-1): EAGVTQFPSHSVIEKGQTVTLRCDPISGHDNLYWYRRVMGKEIKFLLHFVKESKQDESGMPNNRFLAERTGGTYSTLKVQPAELEDSGVYFCASSPTLAASYNEQFFGPGTRLTVL.